Each of the 10 T cell receptor beta chains below was sequenced from the same sample in a study of CD8 T cells in ankylosing spondylitis. Each CDR3 protein is one row after TCRdb ran MiXCR on the 5' RACE reads. The sample has roughly 170,000 distinct CDR3 sequences; 9.5% to 10% are singletons. The sample consisted of blood, either unsorted or a sorted T cell fraction (not recorded which). The receptors shown here come from a female donor with ankylosing spondylitis or in good health (not recorded which).

The rearrangement joins TRBV7-9 to TRBJ2-5; possibly TRBD2 for D (5 bases). The CDR3 sequence is 14 residues long. Germline loops: CDR1 SEHNR, CDR2 FQNEAQ (reference sequence). The ends were cut back, 5 bases at V and 5 bases at J, with 15 bases in the middle. The CDR3 DNA follows: TGTGCCAGCAGCCCAACCTGGGAGAGGGAGACCCAGTACTTC. Translated, it gives CASSPTWERETQYF.

This clonotype was observed a few times. The chain is built from TRBV20-1 and TRBJ2-1; D is perhaps TRBD2 (6 bases). The CDR3 sequence is 13 residues long. The germline V gene encodes CDR1 DFQATT and CDR2 SNEGSKA (reference sequence). Trimming left V 0 bases short and J 9 bases short, with 12 bases between. The CDR3 region has the DNA TGCAGTGCTAGAGATCTAGCGTTTTCTGAGCAGTTCTTC. Its translation: CSARDLAFSEQFF.

The chain is built from TRBV2 and TRBJ1-1; D gene unclear. The CDR3 consists of 10 residues. Trimming cost V 4 bases and J 8 bases, with 5 bases left between them. Germline CDR1 reads SNHLY; CDR2 reads FYNNEI. CDR3 sequence (DNA): TGTGCCAGCAGTGGGCTAGAAGCTTTCTTT. It encodes CASSGLEAFF.

This clonotype was seen ten or more times. The chain recombines TRBV9 with TRBJ1-6; D remains unclear. Germline loops: CDR1 SGDLS, CDR2 YYNGEE. V lost 0 bases, J lost 8 bases, and 6 bases lay in between. The CDR3 sequence is 13 residues long. DNA for the CDR3: TGTGCCAGCAGCGTAGAAGGTTATTCACCCCTCCACTTT. It yields the protein CASSVEGYSPLHF.

The chain joins TRBV30 to TRBJ2-7; 8 nucleotides match TRBD1. The J segment lost 4 bases and the V segment lost 7 bases, leaving 9 bases of the junction unmatched. CDR1 and CDR2 from the germline V gene are GTSNPN and SVGIG (reference sequence). This CDR3 region has 13 residues. The CDR3 here is CASGGDRIYEQYF. The CDR3 DNA reads as TGTGCCTCCGGCGGGGACAGGATTTACGAGCAGTACTTC.

At least ten counts were recorded for this clonotype. The genes are TRBV12-3 or TRBV12-4 and TRBJ1-1; D uncertain. Trimming removed 6 bases from V and 6 bases from J, with 8 bases in between. CDR3 length equals 11 residues. The CDR3 reads CASSLTSEAFF. The CDR3 DNA sequence: TGTGCCAGCAGCTTAACCTCTGAAGCTTTCTTT.

This clonotype was observed many times. This rearrangement joins TRBV12-3 or TRBV12-4 to TRBJ1-5, with D tentatively TRBD1 (5 bases). Trimming took off 6 bases at V and 8 bases at J, with 8 bases between the two ends. This CDR3 contains 11 residues. For the CDR3, the DNA is TGTGCCAGCAGCGGGACTGAGCCCCAGCATTTT. Its protein is CASSGTEPQHF.

The CDR3 sequence: CASSPHVKPQHF. The CDR3 nucleotides are TGTGCCAGCAGTCCCCACGTGAAGCCCCAGCATTTT. This chain links TRBV27 with TRBJ1-5; no clear D. The CDR3 has 12 amino acids. Trimming stripped 5 bases from V and 8 bases from J, with 10 bases between. The germline CDR1 and CDR2 sequences are MNHEY and SMNVEV (reference sequence).

The sample holds many counts of this clonotype. V usage is TRBV6-1 and J usage is TRBJ2-5; D gene ambiguous. V dropped 5 bases and J dropped 5 bases, with 15 bases sitting between them. The CDR3 has 14 amino acids. Germline V gene sequence: CDR1 MNHNS, CDR2 SASEGT. The CDR3 reads CASSPGSLEETQYF. The CDR3 DNA is TGTGCCAGCAGTCCGGGCAGTTTGGAGGAGACCCAGTACTTC.

This clonotype appeared many times. J is TRBJ1-2 and V is TRBV2, with a possible D match to TRBD1 (6 bases). CDR1 SNHLY and CDR2 FYNNEI come from the germline V gene. V was shortened by 5 bases and J by 3 bases, with 7 bases between the two germline ends. The CDR3 loop spans 12 amino acids. The CDR3, as DNA: TGTGCCAGCAGTACAGGGTACTATGGCTACACCTTC. It yields the protein CASSTGYYGYTF.